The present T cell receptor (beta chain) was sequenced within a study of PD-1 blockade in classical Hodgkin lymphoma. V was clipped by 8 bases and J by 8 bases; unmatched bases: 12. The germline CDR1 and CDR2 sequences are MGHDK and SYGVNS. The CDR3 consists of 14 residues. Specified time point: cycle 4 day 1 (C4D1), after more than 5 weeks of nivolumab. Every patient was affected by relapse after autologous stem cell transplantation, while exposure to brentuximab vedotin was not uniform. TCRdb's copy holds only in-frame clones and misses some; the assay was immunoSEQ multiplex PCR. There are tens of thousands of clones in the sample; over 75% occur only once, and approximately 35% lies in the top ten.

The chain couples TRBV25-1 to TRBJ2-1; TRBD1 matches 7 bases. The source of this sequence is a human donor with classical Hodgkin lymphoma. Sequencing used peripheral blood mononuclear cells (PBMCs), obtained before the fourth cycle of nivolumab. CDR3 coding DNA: TGTGCCAGCTCTTGGACAGGAGAGGGGTATGAGCAGTTCTTC. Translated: CASSWTGEGYEQFF.